Listed below are T cell receptor beta chains from one sample, sequenced in a study of HIV-infected patients and healthy controls. TCRdb reanalysed the 5' RACE reads using MiXCR and keeps one entry per CDR3 protein. Of around 62,000 distinct CDR3 sequences in the sample, approximately 21% were seen once. Sequencing was carried out using CD4+ T cells from blood. These receptors were collected from a human donor in good health. Both conserved end residues are part of each CDR3.

v_gene	j_gene	CDR3aa
TRBV6-2/TRBV6-3	TRBJ2-5	CASSHGRVIVQETQYF
TRBV29-1	TRBJ1-1	CSVEKGTALNEAFF
TRBV6-6	TRBJ1-1	CASSAGTGGTEAFF
TRBV29-1	TRBJ1-1	CSVEGGTTTEAFF
TRBV7-2	TRBJ1-1	CASSLREVAEAFF
TRBV27	TRBJ1-6	CASSLSQGRNSPLHF
TRBV5-6	TRBJ1-3	CASSFGQASGNTIYF
TRBV7-9	TRBJ2-2	CAPPGPSYANTGELFF
TRBV4-2	TRBJ1-2	CASSQDLGNGYTF
TRBV5-1	TRBJ2-7	CASSFRTGSDEQYF
TRBV20-1	TRBJ1-1	CSARDPSLGGTEAFF
TRBV20-1	TRBJ2-3	CSARDLLETNTFTDTQYF
TRBV3-1	TRBJ2-3	CASSPTSAAGGRRTDTQYF
TRBV4-1	TRBJ2-7	CASSHGLAGGHYEQYF
TRBV20-1	TRBJ1-2	CSASSRDYGYTF
TRBV24-1	TRBJ2-3	CATSGGSTDTQYF
TRBV7-2	TRBJ2-3	CASSERYTDTQYF
TRBV6-5	TRBJ2-7	CASSYSMQGDEQYF
TRBV19	TRBJ2-5	CASSVHGTPIRSETQYF
TRBV20-1	TRBJ2-5	CSARDAIQETQYF
TRBV24-1	TRBJ2-2	CATSDETSGRYTGELFF
TRBV5-4	TRBJ1-2	CASSEGAGALSMATF
TRBV29-1	TRBJ1-2	CSVAAGTGYGYTF
TRBV10-3	TRBJ2-3	CAISIAGITDTQYF
TRBV7-2	TRBJ1-6	CASSLRQNSPLHF
TRBV29-1	TRBJ2-7	CSAGTGEQYF
TRBV10-3	TRBJ1-2	CAISESTGGYGYTF
TRBV12-3/TRBV12-4	TRBJ1-1	CASTLQENTEAFF
TRBV20-1	TRBJ2-1	CSAEGLAADEQFF
TRBV11-2	TRBJ2-7	CASSLSGTRGDDYF
TRBV29-1	TRBJ2-7	CSVWDSRTYEQYF
TRBV5-4	TRBJ1-5	CASSLAPGGQPQHF
TRBV9	TRBJ1-5	CASSAGGMNNQPQHF
TRBV6-5	TRBJ1-2	CASSPQQGYYGYTF
TRBV10-2	TRBJ2-7	CASRPIPGEQYF
TRBV11-2	TRBJ2-7	CASSPGFSSYEQYF
TRBV4-2	TRBJ1-2	CASSPIEAGSHGYTF
TRBV2	TRBJ2-1	CASSIGRAEQFF
TRBV5-1	TRBJ2-3	CASSLVVAGATDTQYF
TRBV18	TRBJ1-1	CASSRGTGESAEAFF
TRBV10-3	TRBJ1-3	CAISEEEGQNSGNTIYF
TRBV6-5	TRBJ2-6	CASSPTPGGDFGANVLTF